This T cell receptor (beta chain) was captured in a study of blood T cell repertoires in COVID-19. Study information: Samples representing acute and convalescent COVID-19 were sourced from the United States, Italy and Spain. T cells, B-cell-depleted T cells, or PBMCs supplied cDNA or gDNA.

The repertoire was sequenced with immunoSEQ multiplex PCR; TCRdb's copy has only in-frame clones and lacks some. The table shows 68,000 or so clones, with more than 70% occurring only once. Germline-derived CDR1 and CDR2 are SEHNR and FQNEAQ (reference sequence). CDR3 size: 11 residues. The germline V and J ends were trimmed by 9 bases and 12 bases, with 18 bases remaining between them. The receptor's source is a man aged 50 or older with acute or convalescent COVID-19. Source material: peripheral blood. The V call is TRBV7-9, the J call TRBJ2-7, with a weak D call TRBD1 (5 bases). The chain's CDR3 is CASAENQQGYF. CDR3 sequence (DNA): TGTGCCAGTGCTGAGAATCAGCAGGGGTACTTC.